This T cell receptor beta chain appears in the sequencing data of a study of blood T cell repertoires in COVID-19. Study-level background: COVID-19 samples, acute and convalescent, were from the United States, Italy and Spain. PBMCs, B-cell-depleted T cells, or T cells provided the cDNA or gDNA that made up the material.

CDR3 length equals 11 residues. Per germline, CDR1 DFQATT and CDR2 SNEGSKA (reference sequence). Seattle cases were enrolled at active infection and followed longitudinally. Per the study methods: Amplification with reference gene primers provided the estimates of nucleated cell counts. Data came from immunoSEQ multiplex PCR; TCRdb stores just in-frame clones and leaves some out. From that table come the V and J calls and clone size; the DNA was used to work out D and trimming. The data contain about 180,000 clones, roughly 88% of them singletons. Remarks on this clone: One end of the junction does not line up with germline, which may come from a read error.

The receptor was derived from a woman aged 40 to 50 with COVID-19, enrolled during active disease. The genes are TRBV20-1 and TRBJ2-1; D may be TRBD2 (6 bases). Input material: peripheral blood. This CDR3 reads CSASAGTFFIF. In nucleotides, the CDR3 is TGCAGTGCTTCGGCCGGGACTTTCTTTATCTTC.